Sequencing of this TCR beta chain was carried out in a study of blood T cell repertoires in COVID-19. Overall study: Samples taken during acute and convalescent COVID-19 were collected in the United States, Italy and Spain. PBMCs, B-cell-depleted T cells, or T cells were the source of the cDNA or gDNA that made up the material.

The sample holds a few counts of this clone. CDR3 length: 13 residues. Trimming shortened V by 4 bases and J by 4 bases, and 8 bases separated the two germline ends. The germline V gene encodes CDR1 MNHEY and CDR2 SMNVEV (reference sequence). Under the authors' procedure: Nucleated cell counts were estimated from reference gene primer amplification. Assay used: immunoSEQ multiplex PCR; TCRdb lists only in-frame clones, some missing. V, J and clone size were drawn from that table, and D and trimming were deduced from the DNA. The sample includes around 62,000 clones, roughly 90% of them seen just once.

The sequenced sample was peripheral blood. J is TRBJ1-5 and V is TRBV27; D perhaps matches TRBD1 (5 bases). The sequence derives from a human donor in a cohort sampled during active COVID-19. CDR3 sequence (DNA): TGTGCCAGCAGTTCGGGGGAAAATCAGCCCCAGCATTTT. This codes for CASSSGENQPQHF.